This passage covers 27 T cell receptor beta chains from one sample sequenced in a study of blood T cell repertoires in COVID-19. TCRdb's copy holds only in-frame clones and misses some; the assay was immunoSEQ multiplex PCR. Of 150,000 to 180,000 clones listed, roughly four fifths were seen once; the top ten hold 3.7%. Sequencing used peripheral blood. The source is an elderly woman with acute or convalescent COVID-19.

The chain is built from TRBV19 and TRBJ1-1, with D maybe TRBD1 (5 bases). The germline gives CDR1 LNHDA, CDR2 SQIVND (reference sequence). The V gene lost 2 bases and the J gene lost 1 base, with 5 bases spanning the gap. The CDR3 runs 13 residues. CDR3 sequence reads: CASSIRGNTEAFF. The CDR3 DNA is TGTGCCAGTAGTATAAGGGGGAACACTGAAGCTTTCTTT.

The V call is TRBV13, the J call TRBJ2-1, with 12 bases matching TRBD2. This CDR3 comprises 16 residues. J gave up 4 bases and V 5 bases, and 6 bases lay outside the gene matches. The V gene's germline CDR1 is PRHDT and CDR2 FYEKMQ (reference sequence). CDR3 in amino acids: CASSRLGTSGYNEQFF. The CDR3 DNA reads TGTGCCAGCAGCAGACTCGGGACTAGCGGGTACAATGAGCAGTTCTTC.

This CDR3 reads CASSSGTSVNEQFF. In nucleotides, the CDR3 is TGTGCCAGCAGTTCCGGGACTAGCGTTAATGAGCAGTTCTTC. The rearrangement uses TRBV7-6 and TRBJ2-1; 10 bases align to TRBD2. From germline, CDR1 is SGHVS and CDR2 FNYEAQ. V gave up 6 bases and J gave up 7 bases; unmatched junction bases: 6. The CDR3 contains 14 residues.

The J gene is TRBJ1-4, the V gene TRBV27, with TRBD1 matching over 8 bases. V lost 5 bases and J lost 8; bases outside the gene matches: 7. Germline V gene lookup returns CDR1 MNHEY and CDR2 SMNVEV (reference sequence). This CDR3 has 14 amino acids. Written as DNA, the CDR3 is TGTGCCAGCAGTGCACACAGACAGGGGGAAAAACTGTTTTTT. It encodes CASSAHRQGEKLFF.

The V and J genes are TRBV6-5 and TRBJ1-1; TRBD1 matches 8 bases. The CDR3 totals 15 residues. Germline V CDR1 and CDR2: MNHEY, SVGAGI. The J segment lost 8 bases and the V segment lost 6 bases, leaving 14 bases of the junction unmatched. The CDR3 DNA sequence: TGTGCCAGCAGGGAGCACGGGGGGACAGGCGTAGAAGCTTTCTTT. It yields the protein CASREHGGTGVEAFF.

V gene TRBV6-5 combines with J gene TRBJ2-4; tentatively, D is TRBD1 (5 bases). V was pared by 11 bases and J by 8 bases, with 22 bases between. The CDR3 runs 14 residues. CDR1 MNHEY and CDR2 SVGAGI come from the germline V gene. CDR3 in DNA: TGTGCCGGATCCTTACAGCTACAAGGGGACATTCAGTACTTC. This translates into CAGSLQLQGDIQYF.

This clone was observed a single time. V and J are TRBV27 and TRBJ1-5, with TRBD1 matching 11 bases. The length of the CDR3 is 15 residues. V shed 2 bases and J 9 bases; nucleotides not matched to a gene: 6. The V gene's germline CDR1 is MNHEY and CDR2 SMNVEV (reference sequence). CDR3 loop: CASSLVWGQGVPQHF. In nucleotides, the CDR3 is TGTGCCAGCAGTTTAGTTTGGGGACAGGGGGTGCCCCAGCATTTT.

V usage is TRBV6-6 and J usage is TRBJ1-6; D is perhaps TRBD1 (5 bases). V lost 5 bases and J 1 base, leaving 12 bases between the germline ends. Germline CDR1 is MNHNY and CDR2 is SVGAGI (reference sequence). CDR3 length equals 16 residues. CDR3 in DNA: TGTGCCAGCAGTGGAGGGGTATCGTCCTATAATTCACCCCTCCACTTT. It is translated as CASSGGVSSYNSPLHF.

This chain uses TRBV29-1 with TRBJ2-2; 9 bases line up with TRBD2. The CDR3 totals 16 residues. Germline V gene lookup returns CDR1 SQVTM and CDR2 ANQGSEA. Trimming cost V 4 bases and J 0 bases; bases outside gene matches: 6. In DNA, the CDR3 is TGCAGCGTTGGGGCTAGCGGGATGACGAACACCGGGGAGCTGTTTTTT. It yields the protein CSVGASGMTNTGELFF.

The chain joins TRBV3-1 (or the pseudogene TRBV3-2) to TRBJ1-2; D is possibly TRBD1 (5 bases). The CDR3 consists of 11 residues. Trimming removed 2 bases from V and 8 bases from J, with 6 bases in between. The germline CDR1 and CDR2 sequences are LGHDT and YNNKEL (reference sequence). CDR3 coding DNA: TGTGCCAGCAGCCAAACAGGAGGCTACACCTTC. It encodes CASSQTGGYTF.

This clone was found once. This chain uses TRBV5-6 with TRBJ1-3; D ambiguous. From germline, CDR1 is SGHDT and CDR2 YYEEEE. CDR3 length: 14 residues. The V gene lost 1 base and the J gene lost 2 bases, with 7 bases spanning the gap. CDR3 sequence reads: CASSLPGTGNTIYF. The CDR3 nucleotides read TGTGCCAGCAGCTTGCCCGGGACTGGAAACACCATATATTTT.

The V gene is TRBV30, the J gene TRBJ1-6; possible D gene TRBD1, 6 bases. V lost 5 bases and J lost 0, with 8 bases in between. Germline values: CDR1 GTSNPN, CDR2 SVGIG (reference sequence). The CDR3 has 14 amino acids. CDR3 residues: CAWDRSSYNSPLHF. The CDR3 DNA sequence: TGTGCCTGGGACAGGAGCTCCTATAATTCACCCCTCCACTTT.

The chain joins TRBV11-2 to TRBJ2-1; a weak D match, TRBD2 (6 bases). CDR1 and CDR2 from the germline V gene are SGHAT and FQNNGV. V was clipped by 1 base and J by 6 bases, with 16 bases between them. This CDR3 has 16 amino acids. The CDR3 nucleotides are TGTGCCAGCAGCTTAGTCCTAGGGACTGGGACCAATGAGCAGTTCTTC. Translating gives CASSLVLGTGTNEQFF.

The chain has TRBV7-3 and TRBJ2-2; D ambiguous. Germline assignment: CDR1 SGHTA and CDR2 FQGTGA. This CDR3 spans 13 amino acids. Trimming took 6 bases from V and 6 from J, leaving 11 bases between them. The chain's CDR3 is CASSSQQAGELFF. CDR3 in DNA: TGTGCCAGCAGTTCGCAGCAGGCCGGGGAGCTGTTTTTT.

The chain uses TRBV5-1 and TRBJ1-2, with a possible D match to TRBD1 (6 bases). Germline V gene sequence: CDR1 SGHRS, CDR2 YFSETQ. Trimming removed 4 bases from V and 2 bases from J, with 12 bases in between. CDR3 length equals 14 residues. Written as DNA, the CDR3 is TGCGCCAGCAGCAGTAATCAGGGGAACTATGGCTACACCTTC. Its protein product is CASSSNQGNYGYTF. The full variable domain, rest sourced from reference TRBV5-1 and TRBJ1-2, is KAGVTQTPRYLIKTRGQQVTLSCSPISGHRSVSWYQQTPGQGLQFLFEYFSETQRNKGNFPGRFSGRQFSNSRSEMNVSTLELGDSALYLCASSSNQGNYGYTFGSGTRLTVV.

The chain couples TRBV5-1 to TRBJ1-1, with 7 bases that match TRBD1. Losses at the gene ends were 1 base for V and 0 bases for J; bases not matched to a gene: 6. This CDR3 comprises 16 residues. Germline lookup yields CDR1 SGHRS and CDR2 YFSETQ. The CDR3 coding sequence is TGCGCCAGCAGCTTGCAAGGGGGCAATATGAACACTGAAGCTTTCTTT. Amino acid sequence: CASSLQGGNMNTEAFF.

V gene TRBV30 combines with J gene TRBJ1-5; D is unresolved. V was cut by 4 bases and J by 3 bases, with 16 bases left in between. In germline, CDR1 is GTSNPN, CDR2 SVGIG (reference sequence). The CDR3 is 15 amino acids. The CDR3: CAWKRGINDNQPQHF. DNA of the CDR3: TGTGCCTGGAAGCGGGGTATTAACGACAATCAGCCCCAGCATTTT.

The chain couples TRBV7-9 to TRBJ2-7, with D perhaps TRBD2 (5 bases). Germline values: CDR1 SEHNR, CDR2 FQNEAQ (reference sequence). CDR3 length: 17 residues. Trimming shortened V by 4 bases and J by 2 bases, and 21 bases separated the two germline ends. This CDR3 is CASSSDHRLGEAYEQYF. CDR3 coding DNA: TGTGCCAGCAGCTCCGACCACCGACTCGGGGAAGCCTACGAGCAGTACTTC.

The V and J genes are TRBV19 and TRBJ2-2, with 9 nucleotides matching TRBD2. This CDR3 is built from 16 residues. CDR1 LNHDA and CDR2 SQIVND come from the germline V gene (reference sequence). The V segment lost 5 bases and the J segment 0 bases; nucleotides outside the gene matches: 4. The CDR3: CASSPRLAANTGELFF. CDR3 sequence (DNA): TGTGCCAGTAGTCCTCGACTAGCGGCGAACACCGGGGAGCTGTTTTTT.

V is TRBV7-9 and J is TRBJ1-2; no clear D. This CDR3 comprises 12 residues. V was clipped by 3 bases and J by 5 bases, with 7 bases between them. CDR1 and CDR2 from the germline V gene are SEHNR and FQNEAQ (reference sequence). The CDR3 loop reads CASSFEGYGYTF. CDR3 DNA: TGTGCCAGCAGCTTTGAGGGATATGGCTACACCTTC.

The chain links TRBV6-5 to TRBJ1-6, with a tentative D call TRBD1 (5 bases). Germline CDR1 MNHEY, CDR2 SVGAGI. The V end lost 6 bases, the J end lost 10 bases, and 16 bases lay between the germline ends. The CDR3 has 14 amino acids. CDR3 nucleotides: TGTGCCAGCAGCAACCGACAGTCTGAGTCACCCCTCCACTTT. Encoded protein: CASSNRQSESPLHF.

The chain links TRBV5-1 to TRBJ1-1; the D is unclear. The CDR3 loop spans 15 amino acids. The ends were cut back, 0 bases at V and 4 bases at J, with 13 bases in the middle. Per germline, CDR1 SGHRS and CDR2 YFSETQ. CDR3 loop: CASSLVGEGATEAFF. DNA of the CDR3: TGCGCCAGCAGCTTGGTCGGGGAGGGAGCCACTGAAGCTTTCTTT.

V gene TRBV27 combines with J gene TRBJ1-6, with D uncertain. The CDR3 is 15 residues long. In germline, CDR1 is MNHEY, CDR2 SMNVEV (reference sequence). The V and J ends lost 3 bases and 3 bases respectively, with 9 bases between them. CDR3 in DNA: TGTGCCAGCAGTTTCATCCGGGACTATAATTCACCCCTCCACTTT. Translation gives CASSFIRDYNSPLHF.

The genes are TRBV7-2 and TRBJ2-1, with TRBD2 matching 7 bases. Germline V gene data show CDR1 as SGHTA and CDR2 as FQGNSA. V was clipped by 4 bases and J by 12 bases; unmatched bases: 24. The CDR3 is 18 amino acids. The CDR3, as DNA: TGTGCCAGCAGCTCCCGAGGTGGCGGGGGACCCTCCCAGGCGGGGCAGTTCTTC. This sequence encodes CASSSRGGGGPSQAGQFF. Drawing the rest from reference TRBV7-2 and TRBJ2-1, the complete variable domain is GAGVSQSPSNKVTEKGKDVELRCDPISGHTALYWYRQSLGQGLEFLIYFQGNSAPDKSGLPSDRFSAERTGGSVSTLTIQRTQQEDSAVYLCASSSRGGGGPSQAGQFFGPGTRLTVL.

This clone has only a few counts. This sequence joins TRBV15 and TRBJ1-2; TRBD1 is a possible D gene (6 bases). V was trimmed by 4 bases and J by 4 bases, leaving 13 bases between them. Germline CDR1 and CDR2: LNHNV and YYDKDF (reference sequence). This CDR3 comprises 14 residues. The CDR3 region has the DNA TGTGCCACCAGCACAGGGGAAGGTAGCTATGGCTACACCTTC. It encodes CATSTGEGSYGYTF.

V usage is TRBV18 and J usage is TRBJ1-5, with a weak D call TRBD1 (5 bases). Germline V CDR1 and CDR2: KGHSH, LQKENI. V lost 3 bases to trimming and J lost 6 bases, with 9 bases between them. The CDR3 runs 13 residues. CDR3 sequence: CASSPGGVQPQHF. CDR3 DNA sequence: TGTGCCAGCTCACCCGGAGGGGTTCAGCCCCAGCATTTT.

V and J are TRBV5-5 and TRBJ1-4, with 7 bases matching TRBD1. The germline V gene encodes CDR1 SGHKS and CDR2 YYEKEE (reference sequence). The trim removed 2 bases at V and 6 bases at J, leaving 10 bases unmatched. The CDR3 has 16 residues. CDR3 amino acids: CASSLGFGDSHEKLFF. The DNA of the CDR3 is TGTGCCAGCAGCTTAGGTTTTGGGGACAGCCATGAAAAACTGTTTTTT.